Included here is one TCR beta chain sequence, with context. Its antigen is still unknown. This sample is part of a study of T cell repertoires in cytomegalovirus infection. From the reads, TCRdb called clonotypes with MiXCR, one entry per CDR3 protein. The sample has 450,000 to 600,000 distinct CDR3 sequences, about 33% seen once; the top ten hold roughly 15%. The germline V and J ends were trimmed by 8 bases and 2 bases, with 11 bases remaining between them. Germline V CDR1 and CDR2: LNHDA, SQIVND (reference sequence). CDR3 size: 13 residues. The input for sequencing was cultured PBMCs, taken from culture after CMV antigen stimulation. The sequence came from a human donor in good health (CMV status not recorded). Some clones in this sample may be carry-over from other donors' samples. V is TRBV19 and J is TRBJ2-3, with no clear D. The CDR3 sequence: CASGPYYTDTQYF. CDR3 nucleotides: TGTGCCAGTGGACCGTATTACACAGATACGCAGTATTTT.